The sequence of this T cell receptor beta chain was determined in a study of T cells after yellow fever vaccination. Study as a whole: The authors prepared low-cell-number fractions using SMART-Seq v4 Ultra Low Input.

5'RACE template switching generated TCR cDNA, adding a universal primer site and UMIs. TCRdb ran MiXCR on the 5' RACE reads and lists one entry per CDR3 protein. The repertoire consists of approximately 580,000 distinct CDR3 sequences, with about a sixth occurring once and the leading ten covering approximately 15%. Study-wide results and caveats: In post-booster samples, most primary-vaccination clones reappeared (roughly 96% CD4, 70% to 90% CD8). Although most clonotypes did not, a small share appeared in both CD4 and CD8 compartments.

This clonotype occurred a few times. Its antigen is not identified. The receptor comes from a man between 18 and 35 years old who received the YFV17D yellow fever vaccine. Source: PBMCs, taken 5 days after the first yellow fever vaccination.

The CDR3 reads CSARDPAAETQYF. The CDR3 DNA reads as TGCAGTGCTAGAGATCCGGCGGCAGAGACCCAGTACTTC. The chain has TRBV20-1 and TRBJ2-5; D gene uncertain. The CDR3 is 13 residues long. Per germline, CDR1 DFQATT and CDR2 SNEGSKA (reference sequence). Between the trimmed V and J ends, which lost 0 bases and 4 bases, there was a span of 9 bases.